The rows below give T cell receptor beta chains drawn from one sample of a study of T-cell memory formation after mild COVID-19. TCRdb reprocessed the 5' RACE reads with MiXCR, giving one entry per CDR3 protein. The profile shows 580,000 or so distinct CDR3 sequences, 15% to 20% of them singletons. The sample taken for sequencing was PBMCs or a T cell subset sorted from them (not recorded which). Every receptor here comes from an adult woman who had mild COVID-19 (a few samples of this study predate the infection). Cell type and time point are not known. The CDR3 runs from the conserved cysteine through the conserved F or W. D genes are given only for firm matches. Clone size is not always given. Where it is, it says once, few, many or a class for expanded clones.

>20|TRBV7-9|.|TRBD2|TRBJ2-7
CASSKELGLAGRTGSYEQYF
TGTGCCAGCAGCAAAGAGCTCGGGCTAGCGGGCCGGACGGGGTCCTACGAGCAGTACTTC
>12|TRBV27|.|.|TRBJ2-3
CASRSYTDTQYF
TGTGCCAGCAGATCTTATACAGATACGCAGTATTTT
>15|TRBV4-1|.|.|TRBJ1-2
CASSPADNTFYGYTF
TGCGCCAGCAGCCCCGCGGACAATACCTTCTATGGCTACACCTTC
>19|TRBV20-1|few|TRBD2|TRBJ2-3
CSARVPPTVSGRGWDTQYF
TGCAGTGCTAGAGTCCCACCCACCGTTAGCGGGAGAGGGTGGGATACGCAGTATTTT
>16|TRBV7-2|.|TRBD2|TRBJ2-1
CASSLVASGSGNEQFF
TGTGCCAGCAGCTTAGTCGCTAGCGGGAGTGGGAATGAGCAGTTCTTC
>15|TRBV6-5|.|.|TRBJ1-4
CASSYDGTGGEKLFF
TGTGCCAGCAGTTACGACGGGACTGGGGGCGAAAAACTGTTTTTT
>14|TRBV19|.|.|TRBJ1-4
CASADAGRDEKLFF
TGTGCCAGTGCCGACGCGGGTCGGGATGAAAAACTGTTTTTT
>13|TRBV7-2|few|.|TRBJ2-1
CASSLDQGLKQFF
TGTGCCAGCAGCTTAGATCAGGGATTAAAACAGTTCTTC
>16|TRBV19|few|TRBD1|TRBJ2-7
CASSIDGDRGGDEQYF
TGTGCCAGTAGTATAGATGGGGACAGGGGTGGCGACGAGCAGTACTTC
>16|TRBV4-1|many|.|TRBJ2-1
CASSQEGGRLYNEQFF
TGCGCCAGCAGCCAAGAGGGGGGAAGGCTTTACAATGAGCAGTTCTTC
>17|TRBV9|few|.|TRBJ2-3
CASSSPVAPGGEDTQYF
TGTGCCAGCAGCTCCCCCGTGGCGCCAGGGGGGGAAGATACGCAGTATTTT
>12|TRBV4-1|few|.|TRBJ1-4
CASSNPNEKLFF
TGCGCCAGCAGTAACCCCAATGAAAAACTGTTTTTT
>15|TRBV3-1|few|.|TRBJ2-3
CASSQEDRSTDTQYF
TGTGCCAGCAGCCAAGAAGACCGAAGCACAGATACGCAGTATTTT
>14|TRBV7-9|.|.|TRBJ1-4
CASSPPGPNEKLYF
TGTGCCAGCAGCCCCCCGGGGCCTAATGAAAAACTGTATTTT
>15|TRBV5-1|.|TRBD1|TRBJ1-2
CASTSGTGGDRGYTF
TGCGCCAGCACCTCCGGGACAGGGGGAGATCGTGGCTACACCTTC
>15|TRBV7-3|.|.|TRBJ1-5
CASSLKSGHNQPQHF
TGTGCCAGCAGCTTAAAATCGGGACACAATCAGCCCCAGCATTTT
>16|TRBV7-9|.|.|TRBJ1-6
CASSLEKGYQISPLHF
TGTGCCAGCAGCTTAGAGAAGGGGTACCAAATTTCACCCCTCCACTTT
>14|TRBV27|many|.|TRBJ1-2
CASSLNFEGYGYTF
TGTGCCAGCAGTTTAAACTTTGAGGGGTATGGCTACACCTTC
>10|TRBV20-1|few|.|TRBJ1-6
CRGGDSPLHF
TGCAGAGGGGGTGATTCACCCCTCCACTTT
>15|TRBV5-1|.|.|TRBJ2-1
CASSFVGQLDNEQFF
TGCGCCAGCAGCTTTGTGGGACAACTGGACAATGAGCAGTTCTTC
>13|TRBV3-1|few|.|TRBJ1-6
CASSRATYSPLHF
TGTGCCAGCAGCCGAGCCACTTATTCACCCCTCCACTTT
>12|TRBV27|few|.|TRBJ2-1
CASSRGQSEQFF
TGTGCCAGCAGCCGCGGACAATCCGAGCAGTTCTTC
>14|TRBV5-6|.|TRBD2|TRBJ2-5
CASSPVGGSGTQYF
TGTGCCAGCAGCCCCGTCGGGGGGTCGGGGACCCAGTACTTC
>15|TRBV11-2|.|.|TRBJ1-4
CASSLGRLEDEKLFF
TGTGCCAGCAGCTTAGGGAGGCTGGAAGACGAAAAACTGTTTTTT
>16|TRBV7-2|few|TRBD2|TRBJ2-1
CASSPFGGSIGNEQFF
TGTGCCAGCAGCCCATTCGGCGGGAGCATCGGCAATGAGCAGTTCTTC
>13|TRBV6-1|.|TRBD1|TRBJ1-2
CASSERGLYGYTF
TGTGCCAGCAGTGAAAGGGGGCTCTATGGCTACACCTTC
>15|TRBV18|few|.|TRBJ1-3
CASSPVLTSGNTIYF
TGTGCCAGCTCACCGGTTTTAACCTCTGGAAACACCATATATTTT
>20|TRBV11-2|many|TRBD1|TRBJ2-6
CASSLAHPGQGTHGANVLTF
TGTGCCAGCAGCTTGGCCCATCCGGGACAGGGGACGCACGGGGCCAACGTCCTGACTTTC
>15|TRBV5-1|few|TRBD2|TRBJ2-2
CASGTSAGSTGELFF
TGCGCCAGCGGTACCTCAGCGGGATCAACCGGGGAGCTGTTTTTT
>15|TRBV24-1|few|.|TRBJ2-1
CATGGGENSYNEQFF
TGTGCCACCGGCGGAGGGGAGAACTCCTACAATGAGCAGTTCTTC
>19|TRBV5-1|few|TRBD2|TRBJ2-6
CASGASGASWSSGANVLTF
TGCGCCAGTGGGGCTAGCGGGGCCTCATGGAGCTCTGGGGCCAACGTCCTGACTTTC
>17|TRBV7-9|few|TRBD2|TRBJ2-1
CASSSRLAGGPVNEQFF
TGTGCCAGCAGCTCGAGATTAGCGGGAGGGCCTGTGAATGAGCAGTTCTTC
>10|TRBV7-9|few|.|TRBJ1-6
CASSLNSLHF
TGTGCCAGCAGCTTAAACTCTCTCCACTTT
>14|TRBV7-2|few|TRBD1|TRBJ2-7
CASSILRGRDEQYF
TGTGCCAGCAGCATACTCAGGGGGCGGGACGAGCAGTACTTC
>13|TRBV10-3|few|.|TRBJ2-5
CAISREPQETQYF
TGTGCCATCTCTCGGGAGCCCCAAGAGACCCAGTACTTC
>14|TRBV30|.|.|TRBJ1-4
CAWSVTGANEKLFF
TGTGCCTGGAGTGTGACTGGGGCTAATGAAAAACTGTTTTTT
>13|TRBV27|.|.|TRBJ1-1
CASSSWLNTEAFF
TGTGCCAGCAGTTCCTGGTTAAACACTGAAGCTTTCTTT
>14|TRBV5-1|many|TRBD1|TRBJ2-1
CASSSGTGIDEQFF
TGCGCCAGCAGCTCCGGGACAGGGATCGATGAGCAGTTCTTC
>14|TRBV7-9|few|.|TRBJ2-6
CASSHLGGANVLTF
TGTGCCAGCAGCCATCTAGGTGGGGCCAACGTCCTGACTTTC
>15|TRBV29-1|.|.|TRBJ1-1
CSVVGGRYGGTEAFF
TGCAGCGTTGTAGGTGGCAGGTACGGGGGCACTGAAGCTTTCTTT
>13|TRBV6-5|.|TRBD2|TRBJ2-1
CASRGLGPQWEFF
TGTGCCAGCCGGGGACTAGGCCCTCAGTGGGAGTTCTTC
>16|TRBV7-2|.|TRBD1|TRBJ2-7
CASSLSAGTGAYEQYF
TGTGCCAGCAGCTTGTCGGCCGGGACAGGGGCCTACGAGCAGTACTTC